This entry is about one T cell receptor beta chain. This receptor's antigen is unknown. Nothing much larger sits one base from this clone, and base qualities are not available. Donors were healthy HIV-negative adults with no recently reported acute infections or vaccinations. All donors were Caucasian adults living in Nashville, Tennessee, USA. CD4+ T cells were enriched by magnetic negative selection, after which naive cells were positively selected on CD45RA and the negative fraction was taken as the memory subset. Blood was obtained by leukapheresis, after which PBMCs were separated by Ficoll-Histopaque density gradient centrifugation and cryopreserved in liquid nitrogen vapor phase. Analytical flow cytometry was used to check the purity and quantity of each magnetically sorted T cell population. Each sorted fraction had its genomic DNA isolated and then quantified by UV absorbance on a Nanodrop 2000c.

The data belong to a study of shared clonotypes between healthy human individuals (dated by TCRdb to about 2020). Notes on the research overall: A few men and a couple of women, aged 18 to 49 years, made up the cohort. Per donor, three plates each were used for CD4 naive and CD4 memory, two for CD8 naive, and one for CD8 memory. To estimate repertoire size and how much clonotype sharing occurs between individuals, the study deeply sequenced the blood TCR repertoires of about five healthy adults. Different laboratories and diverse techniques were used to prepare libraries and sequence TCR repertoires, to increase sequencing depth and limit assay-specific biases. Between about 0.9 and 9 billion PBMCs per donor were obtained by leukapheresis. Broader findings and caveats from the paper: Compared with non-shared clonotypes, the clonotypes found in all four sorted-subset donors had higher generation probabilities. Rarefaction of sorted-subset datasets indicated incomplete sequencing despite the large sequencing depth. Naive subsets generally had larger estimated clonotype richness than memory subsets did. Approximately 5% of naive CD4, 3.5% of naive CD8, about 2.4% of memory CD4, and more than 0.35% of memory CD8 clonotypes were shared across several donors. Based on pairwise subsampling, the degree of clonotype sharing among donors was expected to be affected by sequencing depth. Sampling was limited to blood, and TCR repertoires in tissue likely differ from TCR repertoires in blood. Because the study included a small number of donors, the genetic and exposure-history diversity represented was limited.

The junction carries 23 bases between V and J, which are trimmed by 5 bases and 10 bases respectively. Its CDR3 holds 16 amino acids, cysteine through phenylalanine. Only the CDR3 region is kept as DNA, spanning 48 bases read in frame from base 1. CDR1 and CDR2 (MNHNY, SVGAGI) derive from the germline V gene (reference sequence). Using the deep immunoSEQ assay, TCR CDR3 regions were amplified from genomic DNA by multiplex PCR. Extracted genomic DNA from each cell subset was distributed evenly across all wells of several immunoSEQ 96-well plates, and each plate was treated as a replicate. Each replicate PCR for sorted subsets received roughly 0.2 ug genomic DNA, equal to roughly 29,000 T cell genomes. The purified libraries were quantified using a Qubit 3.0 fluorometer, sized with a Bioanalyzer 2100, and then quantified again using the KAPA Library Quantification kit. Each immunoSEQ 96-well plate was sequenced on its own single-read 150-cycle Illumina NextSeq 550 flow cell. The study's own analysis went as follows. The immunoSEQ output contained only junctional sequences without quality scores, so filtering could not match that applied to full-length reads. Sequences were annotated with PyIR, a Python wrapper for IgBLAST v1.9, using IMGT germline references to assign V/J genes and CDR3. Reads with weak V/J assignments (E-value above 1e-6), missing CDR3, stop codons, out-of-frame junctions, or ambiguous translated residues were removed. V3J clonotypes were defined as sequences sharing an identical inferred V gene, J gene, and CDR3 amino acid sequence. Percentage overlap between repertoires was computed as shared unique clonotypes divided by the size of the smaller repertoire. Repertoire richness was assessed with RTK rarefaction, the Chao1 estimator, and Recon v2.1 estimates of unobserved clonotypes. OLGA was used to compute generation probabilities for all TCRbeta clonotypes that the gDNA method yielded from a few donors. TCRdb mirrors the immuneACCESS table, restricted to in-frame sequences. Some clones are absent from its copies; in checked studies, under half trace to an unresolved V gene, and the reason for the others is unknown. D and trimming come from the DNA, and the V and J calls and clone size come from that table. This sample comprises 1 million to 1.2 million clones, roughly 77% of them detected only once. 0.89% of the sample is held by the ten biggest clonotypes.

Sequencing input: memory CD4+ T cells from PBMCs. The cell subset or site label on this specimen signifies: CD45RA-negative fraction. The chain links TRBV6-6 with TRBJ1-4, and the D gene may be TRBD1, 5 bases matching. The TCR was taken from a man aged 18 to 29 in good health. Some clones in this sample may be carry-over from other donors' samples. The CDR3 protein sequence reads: CASSGGLGGAIGKLFF. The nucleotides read TGTGCCAGCAGTGGGGGACTGGGAGGGGCAATAGGAAAACTGTTTTTT.